The rows below give T cell receptor beta chains drawn from one sample of a study of human T cells and chemical hapten exposure. TCRdb independently ran MiXCR on the RACE reads; one entry per CDR3 protein. This table holds approximately 80,000 distinct CDR3 sequences, approximately 10% found once. Sequences were derived from whole blood, sampled in connection with sensitization to the hapten diphenylcyclopropenone (DPC). The receptors stem from a woman aged 30 to 39 with alopecia areata. Some clones in this sample may be carry-over from other donors' samples. The CDR3 runs from the conserved cysteine through the conserved F or W. D genes are given only for firm matches. Size tells how often a clone was seen (once, few, many) or the class of an expanded clone, and some rows leave it out.

V,J,D,size,DNA,CDR3
TRBV27,TRBJ2-3,.,many,TGTGCCAGCATGCTGGGGAGCACAGATACGCAGTATTTT,CASMLGSTDTQYF
TRBV14,TRBJ1-4,.,many,TGTGCCAGCAGCCAAGTTACGCTGGGCGAAAAACTGTTTTTT,CASSQVTLGEKLFF
TRBV29-1,TRBJ2-3,.,few,TGCAGCGTTGAGGTCGGGAGCACAGATACGCAGTATTTT,CSVEVGSTDTQYF
TRBV5-6,TRBJ2-2,.,.,TGTGCCAGCAGCTTGGAACCCCGGGGCGGGGAGCTGTTTTTT,CASSLEPRGGELFF
TRBV6-5,TRBJ2-2,.,many,TGTGCCAGCAGTTCCGACAGACGGACGAAAAACACCGGGGAGCTGTTTTTT,CASSSDRRTKNTGELFF
TRBV28,TRBJ2-6,TRBD1,many,TGTGCCAGCTTCTCGGGACAGGGGGACTCTGGGGCCAACGTCCTGACTTTC,CASFSGQGDSGANVLTF
TRBV5-1,TRBJ1-5,.,.,TGCGCCAGCAGCTTGGGGGGATATCAGCCCCAGCATTTT,CASSLGGYQPQHF
TRBV28,TRBJ1-1,TRBD1,many,TGTGCCAGCAGTTTATTTACAGGGGGCTCGGTTGAAGCTTTCTTT,CASSLFTGGSVEAFF
TRBV29-1,TRBJ1-3,TRBD1,many,TGCAGCGCGCTACAGGGGAACACCATATATTTT,CSALQGNTIYF
TRBV2,TRBJ1-2,TRBD1,.,TGTGCCAGCAGTGGGGGAGGGACAGCAAATTTGTATGGCTACACCTTC,CASSGGGTANLYGYTF
TRBV18,TRBJ1-1,.,few,TGTGTCAGCTCACCACGGGTGGATACTGAAGCTTTCTTT,CVSSPRVDTEAFF
TRBV29-1,TRBJ1-1,.,.,TGCAGCGTAGTACACGGGAACACTGAAGCTTTCTTT,CSVVHGNTEAFF
TRBV20-1,TRBJ1-1,TRBD1,.,TGCAGTGCTCGAAGGACAGGGGAGAACACTGAAGCTTTCTTT,CSARRTGENTEAFF
TRBV5-1,TRBJ1-4,.,many,TGCGCCAGCAGCAAGGACAGTACCGATGAAAAACTGTTTTTT,CASSKDSTDEKLFF
TRBV20-1,TRBJ2-7,.,many,TGCAGTGCTAGCGGGGGGCCAGAGCAGTACTTC,CSASGGPEQYF
TRBV6-2/TRBV6-3,TRBJ2-7,.,many,TGTGCCAGCAGTTCCCCCCCTTCCTACGAGCAGTACTTC,CASSSPPSYEQYF
TRBV11-2,TRBJ2-3,.,many,TGTGCCAGCAGCGGACCAGCCCCAAGAATGAATACGCAGTATTTT,CASSGPAPRMNTQYF
TRBV2,TRBJ1-6,.,few,TGTGCCAGCCGACAGTCATCCACGCCACCCCTCCACTTT,CASRQSSTPPLHF
TRBV7-9,TRBJ2-4,.,.,TGTGCCAGCAGCGCCGACAATTACATTCAGTACTTC,CASSADNYIQYF
TRBV7-2,TRBJ2-7,.,many,TGTGCCAGCAGCTTGAGGGAGAAATCCCACGAGCAGTACTTC,CASSLREKSHEQYF
TRBV3-1,TRBJ1-2,.,.,TGTGCCAGCAGCCAAGACATCCCAAACTATGGCTACACCTTC,CASSQDIPNYGYTF
TRBV20-1,TRBJ2-1,TRBD2,many,TGCAGTGCTACCGGGACTAGCTCTTTCAATGAGCAGTTCTTC,CSATGTSSFNEQFF
TRBV7-2,TRBJ2-2,.,.,TGTGCCAGCAGCTCATGGGACTTGCACACCGGGGAGCTGTTTTTT,CASSSWDLHTGELFF
TRBV6-5,TRBJ2-3,.,many,TGTGCCAGCAGTTACTCCGCGGTGGGTACTAGCACAGATACGCAGTATTTT,CASSYSAVGTSTDTQYF
TRBV7-6,TRBJ1-4,TRBD1,many,TGTGCCAGCAGCGTCCGGGACAGGGGGCTCGCTAATGAAAAACTGTTTTTT,CASSVRDRGLANEKLFF
TRBV28,TRBJ2-7,.,few,TGTGCCAGAGGACTCAAAGCCTACGAGCAGTACTTC,CARGLKAYEQYF
TRBV5-6,TRBJ1-2,.,.,TGTGCCAGCAGCTTGGCCCCAGAGGACTATGGCTACACCTTC,CASSLAPEDYGYTF
TRBV7-8,TRBJ2-3,.,.,TGTGCCAGCAGCTTCCTGGGGCCTGATACGCAGTATTTT,CASSFLGPDTQYF
TRBV9,TRBJ2-3,.,few,TGTGCCAGCAGCGCAACAGCTAGAGATACGCAGTATTTT,CASSATARDTQYF
TRBV29-1,TRBJ1-5,.,.,TGCAGCGTTGAAATGGGGTTGGATAGCAATCAGCCCCAGCATTTT,CSVEMGLDSNQPQHF